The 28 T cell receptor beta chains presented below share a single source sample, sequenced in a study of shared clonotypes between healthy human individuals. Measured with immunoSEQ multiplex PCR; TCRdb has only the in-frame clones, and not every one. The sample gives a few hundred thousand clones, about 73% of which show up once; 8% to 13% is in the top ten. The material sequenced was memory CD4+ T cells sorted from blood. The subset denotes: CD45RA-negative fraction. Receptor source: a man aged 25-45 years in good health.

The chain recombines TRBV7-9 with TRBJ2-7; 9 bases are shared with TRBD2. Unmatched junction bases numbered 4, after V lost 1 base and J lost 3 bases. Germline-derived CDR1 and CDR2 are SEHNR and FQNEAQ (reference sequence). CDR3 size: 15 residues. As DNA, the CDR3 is TGTGCCAGCAGCTTAGACCTAGCGGGGCACTACGAGCAGTACTTC. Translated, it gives CASSLDLAGHYEQYF.

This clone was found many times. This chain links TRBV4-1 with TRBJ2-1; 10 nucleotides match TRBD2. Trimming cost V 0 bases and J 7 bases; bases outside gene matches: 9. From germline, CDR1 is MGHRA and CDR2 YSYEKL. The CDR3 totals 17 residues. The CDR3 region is CASSQESGRAAFNEQFF. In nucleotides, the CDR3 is TGCGCCAGCAGCCAAGAGAGCGGGAGGGCCGCCTTTAATGAGCAGTTCTTC.

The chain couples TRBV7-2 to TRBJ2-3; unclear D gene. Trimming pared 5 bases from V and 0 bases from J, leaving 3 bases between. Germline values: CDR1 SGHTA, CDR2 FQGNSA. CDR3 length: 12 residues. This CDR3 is CASSDSTDTQYF. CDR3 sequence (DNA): TGTGCCAGCAGCGACAGCACAGATACGCAGTATTTT.

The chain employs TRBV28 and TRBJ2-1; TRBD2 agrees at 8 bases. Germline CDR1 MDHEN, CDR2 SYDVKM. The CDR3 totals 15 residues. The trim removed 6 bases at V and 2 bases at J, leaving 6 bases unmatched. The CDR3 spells CASSPPTSAYNEQFF. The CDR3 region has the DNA TGTGCCAGCAGCCCTCCGACTAGCGCCTACAATGAGCAGTTCTTC.

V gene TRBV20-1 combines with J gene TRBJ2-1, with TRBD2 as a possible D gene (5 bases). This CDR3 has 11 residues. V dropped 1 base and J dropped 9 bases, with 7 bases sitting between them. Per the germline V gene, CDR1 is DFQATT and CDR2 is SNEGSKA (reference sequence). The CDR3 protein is CSARGGFEQFF. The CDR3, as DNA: TGCAGTGCTAGAGGCGGGTTTGAGCAGTTCTTC.

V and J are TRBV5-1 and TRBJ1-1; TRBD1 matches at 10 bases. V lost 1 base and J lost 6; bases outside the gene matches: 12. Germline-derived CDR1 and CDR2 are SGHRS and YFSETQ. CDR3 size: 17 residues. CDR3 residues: CASSLYVTGGRFAEAFF. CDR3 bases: TGCGCCAGCAGCTTGTATGTGACAGGGGGCAGGTTTGCTGAAGCTTTCTTT.

The CDR3 region is CASSLALIGGQPFF. In DNA form, the CDR3 reads TGTGCCAGCAGCTTAGCGCTAATAGGGGGCCAGCCTTTCTTT. J is TRBJ1-1 and V is TRBV7-2; the match to TRBD1 covers 7 bases. V was clipped by 0 bases and J by 12 bases; unmatched bases: 10. This CDR3 has 14 residues. The germline V gene has CDR1 SGHTA and CDR2 FQGNSA.

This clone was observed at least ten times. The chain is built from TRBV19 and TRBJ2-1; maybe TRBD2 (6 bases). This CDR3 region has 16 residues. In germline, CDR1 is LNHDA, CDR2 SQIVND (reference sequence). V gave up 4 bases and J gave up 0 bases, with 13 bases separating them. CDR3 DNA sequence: TGTGCCAGTAGTACCCCAGCGGGCCGCTCCTACAATGAGCAGTTCTTC. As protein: CASSTPAGRSYNEQFF.

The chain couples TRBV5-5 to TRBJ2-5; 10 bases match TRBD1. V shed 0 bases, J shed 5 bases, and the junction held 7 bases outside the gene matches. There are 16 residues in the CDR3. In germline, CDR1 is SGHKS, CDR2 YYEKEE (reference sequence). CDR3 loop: CASSLARDRGSETQYF. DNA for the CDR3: TGTGCCAGCAGCTTGGCCCGGGACAGGGGTAGTGAGACCCAGTACTTC.

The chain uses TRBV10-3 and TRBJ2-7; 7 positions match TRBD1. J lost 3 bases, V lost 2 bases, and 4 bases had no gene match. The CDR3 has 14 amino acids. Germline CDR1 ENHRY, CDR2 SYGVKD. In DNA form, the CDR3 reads TGTGCCATCAGTGAGCCGGGACAGATCTACGAGCAGTACTTC. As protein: CAISEPGQIYEQYF.

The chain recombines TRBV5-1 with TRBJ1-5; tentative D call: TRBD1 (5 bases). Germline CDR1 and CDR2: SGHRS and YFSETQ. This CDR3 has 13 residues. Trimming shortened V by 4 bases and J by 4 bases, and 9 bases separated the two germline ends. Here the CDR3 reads CASSPEGNQPQHF. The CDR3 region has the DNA TGCGCCAGCAGCCCGGAGGGGAATCAGCCCCAGCATTTT.

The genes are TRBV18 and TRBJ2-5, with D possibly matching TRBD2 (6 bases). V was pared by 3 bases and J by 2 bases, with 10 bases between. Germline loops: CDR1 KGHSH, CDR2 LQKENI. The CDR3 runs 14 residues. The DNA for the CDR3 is TGTGCCAGCTCACCCACCCGGGGGCAAGAGACCCAGTACTTC. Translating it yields CASSPTRGQETQYF.

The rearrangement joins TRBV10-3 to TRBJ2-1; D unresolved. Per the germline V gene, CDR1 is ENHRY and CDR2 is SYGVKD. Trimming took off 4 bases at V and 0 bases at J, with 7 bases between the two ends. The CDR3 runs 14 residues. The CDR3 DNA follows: TGTGCCATCAGTGGCCTGAGCTCCTACAATGAGCAGTTCTTC. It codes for CAISGLSSYNEQFF.

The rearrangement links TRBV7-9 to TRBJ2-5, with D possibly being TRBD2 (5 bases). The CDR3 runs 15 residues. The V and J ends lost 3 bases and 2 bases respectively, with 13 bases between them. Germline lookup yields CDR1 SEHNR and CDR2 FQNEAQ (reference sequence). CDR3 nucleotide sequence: TGTGCCAGCAGCTTCTCTGCGGCGGGTCAAGAGACCCAGTACTTC. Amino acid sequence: CASSFSAAGQETQYF.

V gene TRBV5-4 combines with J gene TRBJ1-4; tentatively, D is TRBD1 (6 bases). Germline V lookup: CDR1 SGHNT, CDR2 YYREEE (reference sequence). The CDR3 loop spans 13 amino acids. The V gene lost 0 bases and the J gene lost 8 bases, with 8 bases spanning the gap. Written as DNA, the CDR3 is TGTGCCAGCAGCTTGGAAGGGGGGGAAAAACTGTTTTTT. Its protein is CASSLEGGEKLFF.

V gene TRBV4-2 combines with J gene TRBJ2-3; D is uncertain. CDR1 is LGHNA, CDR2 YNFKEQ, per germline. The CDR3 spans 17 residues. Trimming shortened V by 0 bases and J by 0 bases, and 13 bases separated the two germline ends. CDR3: CASSQDWRQPSTDTQYF. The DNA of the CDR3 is TGTGCCAGCAGCCAAGATTGGCGGCAACCTAGCACAGATACGCAGTATTTT.

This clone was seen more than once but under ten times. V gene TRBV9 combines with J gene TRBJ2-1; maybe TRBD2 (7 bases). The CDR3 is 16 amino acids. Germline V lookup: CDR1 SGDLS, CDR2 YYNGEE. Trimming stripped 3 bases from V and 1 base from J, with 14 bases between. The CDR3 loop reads CASSEGGAKSYNEQFF. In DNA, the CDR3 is TGTGCCAGCAGCGAAGGGGGGGCGAAGTCCTACAATGAGCAGTTCTTC.

Here the CDR3 reads CASSLVGTNQFF. The CDR3 DNA is TGTGCCAGCAGTCTAGTGGGTACTAACCAGTTCTTC. The rearrangement links TRBV9 to TRBJ2-1, with D hard to call. The CDR3 runs to 12 residues. CDR1 and CDR2 from the germline V gene are SGDLS and YYNGEE. Trimming took off 5 bases at V and 13 bases at J, with 16 bases between the two ends.

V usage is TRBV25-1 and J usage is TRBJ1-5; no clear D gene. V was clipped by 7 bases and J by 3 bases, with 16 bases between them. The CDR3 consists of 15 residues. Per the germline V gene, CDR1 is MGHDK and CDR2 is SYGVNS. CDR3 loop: CASTPNGALNQPQHF. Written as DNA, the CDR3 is TGTGCCAGCACCCCCAACGGAGCTCTCAATCAGCCCCAGCATTTT.

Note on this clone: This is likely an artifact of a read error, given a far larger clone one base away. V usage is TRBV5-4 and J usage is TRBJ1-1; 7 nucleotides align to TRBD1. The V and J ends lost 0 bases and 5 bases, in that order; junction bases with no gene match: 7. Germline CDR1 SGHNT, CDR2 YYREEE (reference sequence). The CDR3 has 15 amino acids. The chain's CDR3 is CASSLVEGTVTEAFF. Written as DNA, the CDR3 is TGTGCCAGCAGCTTGGTGGAGGGGACAGTGACTGAAGCTTTCTTT.

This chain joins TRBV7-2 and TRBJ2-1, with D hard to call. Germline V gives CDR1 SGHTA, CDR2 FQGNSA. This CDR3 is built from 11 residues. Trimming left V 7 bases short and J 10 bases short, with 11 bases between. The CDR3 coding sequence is TGTGCCAGCACCTATGTTGGCGAGCAGTTCTTC. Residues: CASTYVGEQFF.

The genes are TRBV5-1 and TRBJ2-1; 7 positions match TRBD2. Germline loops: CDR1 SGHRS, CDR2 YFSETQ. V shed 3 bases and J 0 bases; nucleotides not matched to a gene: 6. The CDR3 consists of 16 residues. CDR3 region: CASSYGRGSSYNEQFF. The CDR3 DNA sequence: TGCGCCAGCAGCTATGGGCGCGGGAGCTCCTACAATGAGCAGTTCTTC.

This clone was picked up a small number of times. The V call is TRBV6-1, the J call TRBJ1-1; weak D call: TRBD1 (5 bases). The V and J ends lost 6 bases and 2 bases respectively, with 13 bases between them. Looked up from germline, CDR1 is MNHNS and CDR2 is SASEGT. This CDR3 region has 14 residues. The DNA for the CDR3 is TGTGCCAGCAGATACGGGGCTGGAAACACTGAAGCTTTCTTT. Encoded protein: CASRYGAGNTEAFF.

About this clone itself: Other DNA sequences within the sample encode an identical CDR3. CDR3 amino acids: CAISESGGEETQYF. CDR3 coding DNA: TGTGCCATCAGTGAGTCTGGAGGAGAAGAGACCCAGTACTTC. The chain links TRBV10-3 to TRBJ2-5; D is possibly TRBD2 (5 bases). Trimming pared 0 bases from V and 3 bases from J, leaving 8 bases between. Germline V lookup: CDR1 ENHRY, CDR2 SYGVKD. The CDR3 length is 14 residues.

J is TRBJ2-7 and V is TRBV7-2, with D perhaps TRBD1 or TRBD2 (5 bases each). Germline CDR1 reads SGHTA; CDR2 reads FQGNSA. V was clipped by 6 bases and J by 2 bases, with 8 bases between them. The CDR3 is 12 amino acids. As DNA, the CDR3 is TGTGCCAGCAGTGTGGGGGCCTACGAGCAGTACTTC. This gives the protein CASSVGAYEQYF.

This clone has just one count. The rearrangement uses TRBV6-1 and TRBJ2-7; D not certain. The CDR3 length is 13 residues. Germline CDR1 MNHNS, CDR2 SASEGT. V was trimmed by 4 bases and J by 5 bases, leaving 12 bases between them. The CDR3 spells CASSVSQNNEQYF. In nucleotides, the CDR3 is TGTGCCAGCAGTGTTTCACAGAACAACGAGCAGTACTTC.

CDR3 in DNA: TGTGCCAGCAGCCCCCAGGCCGGAGCCTGGGAGACCCAGTACTTC. Amino acids: CASSPQAGAWETQYF. V is TRBV5-5 and J is TRBJ2-5; D gene uncertain. The V end was cut by 4 bases, the J end by 5 bases, with 18 bases between. The CDR3 is 15 residues long. Germline assignment: CDR1 SGHKS and CDR2 YYEKEE (reference sequence).

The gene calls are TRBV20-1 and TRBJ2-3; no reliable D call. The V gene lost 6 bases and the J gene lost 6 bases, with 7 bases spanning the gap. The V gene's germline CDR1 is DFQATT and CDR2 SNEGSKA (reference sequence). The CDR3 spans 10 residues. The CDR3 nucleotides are TGCAGTGCCGCGGAGGATACGCAGTATTTT. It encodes CSAAEDTQYF.